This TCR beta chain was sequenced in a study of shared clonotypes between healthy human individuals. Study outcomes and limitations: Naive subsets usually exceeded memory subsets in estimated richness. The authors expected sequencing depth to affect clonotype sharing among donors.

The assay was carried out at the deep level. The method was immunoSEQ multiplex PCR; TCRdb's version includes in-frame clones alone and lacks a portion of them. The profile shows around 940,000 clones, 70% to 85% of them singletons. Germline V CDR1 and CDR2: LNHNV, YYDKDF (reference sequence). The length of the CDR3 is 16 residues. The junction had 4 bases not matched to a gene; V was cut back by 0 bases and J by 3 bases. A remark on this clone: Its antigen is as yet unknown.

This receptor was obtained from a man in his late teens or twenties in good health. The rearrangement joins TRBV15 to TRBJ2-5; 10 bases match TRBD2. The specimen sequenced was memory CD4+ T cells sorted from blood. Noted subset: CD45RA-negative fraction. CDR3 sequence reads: CATSREGAGGKETQYF. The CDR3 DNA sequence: TGTGCCACCAGCAGAGAAGGAGCGGGAGGGAAAGAGACCCAGTACTTC.